A single sample gave rise to the 3 T cell receptor beta chains below, sequenced in a study of identical twins. MiXCR was run by TCRdb on the 5' RACE reads, yielding one entry per CDR3 protein. The table lists about 280,000 distinct CDR3 sequences, less than 9% of them singletons. A further study also used this sample, focusing on yellow fever vaccine responses in identical twins.

Input material: memory (CD45RO+) T cells sorted from blood. These receptors came from a woman younger than 30 in good health.

This clonotype has ten or more counts. The chain joins TRBV4-1 to TRBJ1-5; no clear D gene. The CDR3 runs 14 residues. The ends were cut back, 0 bases at V and 7 bases at J, with 10 bases in the middle. Germline CDR1 reads MGHRA; CDR2 reads YSYEKL. CDR3 loop: CASSQDQGIQPQHF. The CDR3 DNA sequence: TGCGCCAGCAGCCAAGATCAAGGGATCCAGCCCCAGCATTTT.

This clonotype has a count of ten or more. The chain uses TRBV4-1 and TRBJ1-1; no reliable D call. In germline, CDR1 is MGHRA, CDR2 YSYEKL. The germline V and J ends were trimmed by 1 base and 3 bases, with 9 bases remaining between them. The CDR3 contains 14 residues. The CDR3 loop reads CASSQAREDTEAFF. The CDR3 bases are TGCGCCAGCAGCCAAGCTCGGGAGGACACTGAAGCTTTCTTT.

This chain connects TRBV12-3 or TRBV12-4 to TRBJ2-1; D may be TRBD1 (6 bases). This CDR3 region has 15 residues. Trimming took 3 bases from V and 7 from J, leaving 16 bases between them. The CDR3 nucleotides are TGTGCCAGCAGTTTTATCAGGGGCGCGAAAAATGAGCAGTTCTTC. Protein product: CASSFIRGAKNEQFF.